Following are 28 T cell receptor beta chains from one sample sequenced in a study of early T cells in non-severe SARS-CoV-2 infection. TCRdb reprocessed the 5' RACE reads with MiXCR, giving one entry per CDR3 protein. The sample contains fewer than 130,000 distinct CDR3 sequences, roughly 12% of which appear only once. The sample here was whole blood, taken at baseline. These receptors were taken from an adult who was a healthcare worker with PCR-confirmed SARS-CoV-2 infection or an uninfected control (not recorded which).

The gene calls are TRBV2 and TRBJ1-5, with D uncertain. This CDR3 region has 13 residues. With 4 bases removed from V and 7 bases from J, the gap between germline ends came to 11 bases. The V gene's germline CDR1 is SNHLY and CDR2 FYNNEI. The CDR3 here is CASSVGERQPQHF. Written as DNA, the CDR3 is TGTGCCAGCAGTGTAGGAGAGCGGCAGCCCCAGCATTTT.

This rearrangement joins TRBV28 to TRBJ2-3; no definite D call. V was pared by 6 bases and J by 7 bases, with 11 bases between. There are 12 residues in the CDR3. In germline, CDR1 is MDHEN, CDR2 SYDVKM. This CDR3 is CASSLLKNTQYF. The CDR3 DNA reads as TGTGCCAGCAGCCTACTGAAAAATACGCAGTATTTT. Complete variable domain (other parts from reference TRBV28 and TRBJ2-3): DVKVTQSSRYLVKRTGEKVFLECVQDMDHENMFWYRQDPGLGLRLIYFSYDVKMKEKGDIPEGYSVSREKKERFSLILESASTNQTSMYLCASSLLKNTQYFGPGTRLTVL.

This clonotype was recorded many times. J is TRBJ1-2 and V is TRBV29-1; 8 nucleotides match TRBD1. The trim removed 7 bases at V and 2 bases at J, leaving 0 bases unmatched. The CDR3 is 11 residues long. Looked up from germline, CDR1 is SQVTM and CDR2 is ANQGSEA. CDR3 nucleotides: TGCAGCGGACAGGGGAACTATGGCTACACCTTC. This encodes CSGQGNYGYTF.

This clonotype occurred a few times. The rearrangement links TRBV13 to TRBJ2-2, with D unclear. Germline CDR1 reads PRHDT; CDR2 reads FYEKMQ (reference sequence). There are 14 residues in the CDR3. V was shortened by 5 bases and J by 1 base, with 8 bases between the two germline ends. CDR3 sequence: CASSLDQNTGELFF. The CDR3 bases are TGTGCCAGCAGCCTAGACCAGAACACCGGGGAGCTGTTTTTT.

This clonotype was recorded a few times. The J gene is TRBJ1-2, the V gene TRBV28, with D tentatively TRBD1 (5 bases). The CDR3 contains 14 residues. Trimming pared 5 bases from V and 7 bases from J, leaving 17 bases between. In germline, CDR1 is MDHEN, CDR2 SYDVKM. The CDR3 DNA sequence: TGTGCCAGCAGTCTCACCGGGGCCCGAAGTGGCTACACCTTC. Translating it yields CASSLTGARSGYTF.

This clonotype was counted a few times. The CDR3 nucleotides read TGTGCCTGGACCAGGGGTCTGAACACTGAAGCTTTCTTT. Protein sequence: CAWTRGLNTEAFF. The V gene is TRBV30, the J gene TRBJ1-1; D might be TRBD1 (6 bases). The V gene's germline CDR1 is GTSNPN and CDR2 SVGIG (reference sequence). The CDR3 totals 13 residues. Trimming took 4 bases from V and 0 from J, leaving 9 bases between them.

This clonotype turned up a few times. This chain joins TRBV5-1 and TRBJ1-2; weak D call: TRBD1 (5 bases). Per the germline V gene, CDR1 is SGHRS and CDR2 is YFSETQ. The V end was cut by 0 bases, the J end by 4 bases, with 7 bases between. There are 13 residues in the CDR3. The chain's CDR3 is CASSLGDGYGYTF. The CDR3 region has the DNA TGCGCCAGCAGCTTGGGGGACGGCTATGGCTACACCTTC.

The chain carries TRBV28 and TRBJ1-6; D ambiguous. Per germline, CDR1 MDHEN and CDR2 SYDVKM. V lost 6 bases, J lost 0 bases, and 9 bases lay in between. The CDR3 loop spans 15 amino acids. The CDR3, as DNA: TGTGCCAGCAGCTTTGATCGCTCCTATAATTCACCCCTCCACTTT. Its translation: CASSFDRSYNSPLHF.

This sequence joins TRBV19 and TRBJ2-7; TRBD2 might be the D (5 bases). The CDR3 loop spans 13 amino acids. The V end lost 7 bases, the J end lost 2 bases, and 12 bases lay between the germline ends. Germline V lookup: CDR1 LNHDA, CDR2 SQIVND (reference sequence). The CDR3: CASKLPGTYEQYF. The CDR3 bases are TGTGCCAGTAAACTCCCGGGGACCTACGAGCAGTACTTC.

For the CDR3, the DNA is TGTGCCAGCAGTTACGGACTCCCCCAGACCCAGTACTTC. Its translation: CASSYGLPQTQYF. The chain combines TRBV6-6 with TRBJ2-5; a possible D gene is TRBD2 (5 bases). The germline V gene has CDR1 MNHNY and CDR2 SVGAGI (reference sequence). V gave up 2 bases and J gave up 6 bases, with 10 bases separating them. This CDR3 comprises 13 residues.

This clonotype was picked up one time. This chain uses TRBV6-2 or TRBV6-3 with TRBJ2-5; D gene ambiguous. Looked up from germline, CDR1 is MNHEY and CDR2 is SVGEGT. CDR3 length equals 14 residues. Trimming left V 6 bases short and J 2 bases short, with 13 bases between. The CDR3 nucleotides are TGTGCCAGCAGGGCCGGCCTCCTACAAGAGACCCAGTACTTC. Translated, it gives CASRAGLLQETQYF.

This clonotype occurred many times. The rearrangement links TRBV11-2 to TRBJ1-1, with 7 bases aligning to TRBD1. The CDR3 has 13 residues. In germline, CDR1 is SGHAT, CDR2 FQNNGV. The V gene end was trimmed by 6 bases and the J gene end by 4 bases; junction bases not matched to a gene: 5. In DNA form, the CDR3 reads TGTGCCAGCAGAAGGACAGGAACCACTGAAGCTTTCTTT. Protein sequence: CASRRTGTTEAFF.

This clonotype was counted between two and nine times. The gene calls are TRBV2 and TRBJ2-1; 9 bases line up with TRBD1. Germline lookup yields CDR1 SNHLY and CDR2 FYNNEI. This CDR3 has 13 residues. V was pared by 3 bases and J by 9 bases, with 3 bases of the junction left unmatched. The CDR3: CASSDGTGFEQFF. The CDR3 nucleotides are TGTGCCAGCAGTGACGGGACAGGGTTTGAGCAGTTCTTC.

The V call is TRBV5-5, the J call TRBJ2-1; 11 positions agree with TRBD2. The V gene's germline CDR1 is SGHKS and CDR2 YYEKEE (reference sequence). The CDR3 is 14 amino acids. With 6 bases clipped from V and 7 bases from J, the junction kept 6 bases outside the gene matches. The CDR3: CASIKGLADNEQFF. CDR3 sequence (DNA): TGTGCCAGCATCAAGGGACTAGCGGATAATGAGCAGTTCTTC.

In its sample, this clonotype was seen many times. This sequence joins TRBV27 and TRBJ2-5; 11 nucleotides align to TRBD1. The CDR3 consists of 15 residues. V was pared by 3 bases and J by 6 bases, with 6 bases of the junction left unmatched. Per the germline V gene, CDR1 is MNHEY and CDR2 is SMNVEV (reference sequence). CDR3 residues: CASSFSGTGGKTQYF. As DNA, the CDR3 is TGTGCCAGCAGTTTCTCCGGGACAGGGGGAAAGACCCAGTACTTC.

In this sample, this clonotype turned up a few times. V gene TRBV7-8 combines with J gene TRBJ2-4; the D gene is possibly TRBD2 (7 bases). Trimming shortened V by 2 bases and J by 1 base, and 18 bases separated the two germline ends. The CDR3 runs to 18 residues. Germline CDR1 reads SGHVS; CDR2 reads FQNEAQ. The CDR3 reads CASSLTPGGAAAKNIQYF. In DNA, the CDR3 is TGTGCCAGCAGCTTAACCCCTGGGGGGGCGGCGGCCAAAAACATTCAGTACTTC.

The chain carries TRBV7-2 and TRBJ2-1; D is unclear. Germline-derived CDR1 and CDR2 are SGHTA and FQGNSA. Trimming shortened V by 2 bases and J by 4 bases, and 6 bases separated the two germline ends. This CDR3 comprises 13 residues. The CDR3 protein is CASSLQKYNEQFF. In DNA form, the CDR3 reads TGTGCCAGCAGCTTACAGAAGTACAATGAGCAGTTCTTC.

This clonotype has at least ten counts. V is TRBV30 and J is TRBJ1-1, with a tentative D call TRBD1 (5 bases). This CDR3 is 11 amino acids long. Germline loops: CDR1 GTSNPN, CDR2 SVGIG (reference sequence). V was trimmed by 8 bases and J by 4 bases, leaving 11 bases between them. CDR3 in amino acids: CATWRGTEAFF. DNA for the CDR3: TGTGCCACTTGGAGGGGCACTGAAGCTTTCTTT.

The chain carries TRBV10-3 and TRBJ2-3; TRBD1 is a possible D gene (5 bases). V dropped 4 bases and J dropped 2 bases, with 10 bases sitting between them. The CDR3 loop spans 14 amino acids. Per germline, CDR1 ENHRY and CDR2 SYGVKD. The CDR3 coding sequence is TGTGCCATCAGTGTGGGGCTCGACACAGATACGCAGTATTTT. Its protein product is CAISVGLDTDTQYF.

This chain joins TRBV6-6 and TRBJ1-1; tentative D call: TRBD1 (5 bases). In germline, CDR1 is MNHNY, CDR2 SVGAGI (reference sequence). Trimming took 8 bases from V and 6 from J, leaving 16 bases between them. This CDR3 contains 13 residues. The CDR3 spells CASVPRELAEAFF. The DNA for the CDR3 is TGTGCCAGCGTGCCCAGGGAGTTGGCTGAAGCTTTCTTT.

This clonotype showed up many times. The chain links TRBV20-1 to TRBJ2-1; 9 bases are a match to TRBD2. Germline assignment: CDR1 DFQATT and CDR2 SNEGSKA (reference sequence). The V gene end was trimmed by 1 base and the J gene end by 0 bases; junction bases not matched to a gene: 4. The CDR3 spans 16 residues. The CDR3 protein is CSARVPSGTSYNEQFF. CDR3 DNA sequence: TGCAGTGCTAGAGTCCCTAGCGGGACCTCCTACAATGAGCAGTTCTTC.

This clonotype was found many times. The chain recombines TRBV6-1 with TRBJ2-1; perhaps TRBD1 as D (6 bases). CDR3 size: 13 residues. The V end lost 6 bases, the J end lost 6 bases, and 12 bases lay between the germline ends. Germline values: CDR1 MNHNS, CDR2 SASEGT. The CDR3 DNA is TGTGCCAGCAGGGTACAGGGACCCAATGAGCAGTTCTTC. It yields the protein CASRVQGPNEQFF.

This rearrangement joins TRBV29-1 to TRBJ1-4; the match to TRBD1 covers 8 bases. CDR3 size: 12 residues. Germline values: CDR1 SQVTM, CDR2 ANQGSEA. V was pared by 7 bases and J by 8 bases, with 6 bases of the junction left unmatched. This CDR3 is CSAGQGGEKLFF. The DNA for the CDR3 is TGCAGCGCAGGACAGGGCGGGGAAAAACTGTTTTTT.

The chain uses TRBV11-3 and TRBJ1-6; the D gene is possibly TRBD1 (5 bases). Deletions cut 3 bases from V and 6 bases from J, with 21 bases between. The CDR3 is 18 amino acids. Germline V CDR1 and CDR2: SGHNT, YENEEA. In nucleotides, the CDR3 is TGTGCCAGCAGCTTGGACCCGGGGGACGGGGGATTTAATTCACCCCTCCACTTT. This codes for CASSLDPGDGGFNSPLHF.

This clonotype has only a few counts. V is TRBV7-2 and J is TRBJ2-1, with TRBD2 matching 12 bases. Germline V gives CDR1 SGHTA, CDR2 FQGNSA. This CDR3 spans 16 amino acids. V lost 5 bases and J lost 3; bases outside the gene matches: 5. The CDR3 bases are TGTGCCAGCAGCATATGGACTAGCGGGGTCTACAATGAGCAGTTCTTC. Its protein is CASSIWTSGVYNEQFF.

This clonotype was seen a handful of times. V usage is TRBV11-2 and J usage is TRBJ2-1; unclear D gene. Trimming took off 4 bases at V and 4 bases at J, with 11 bases between the two ends. This CDR3 region has 14 residues. CDR1 is SGHAT and CDR2 is FQNNGV in the germline V gene. The CDR3 spells CASSSRTAYNEQFF. CDR3 DNA sequence: TGTGCCAGCAGCTCTCGGACGGCTTACAATGAGCAGTTCTTC.

This clonotype was seen many times. The CDR3: CASSFRPGTSGSAYEQYF. As DNA, the CDR3 is TGTGCCAGCAGTTTCCGTCCCGGGACTAGCGGGTCCGCCTACGAGCAGTACTTC. V usage is TRBV27 and J usage is TRBJ2-7; 12 bases line up with TRBD2. The CDR3 contains 18 residues. The junction had 11 bases not matched to a gene; V was cut back by 3 bases and J by 2 bases. Germline V gene lookup returns CDR1 MNHEY and CDR2 SMNVEV (reference sequence).

There are a few counts of this clonotype. The V and J genes are TRBV4-1 and TRBJ2-1; TRBD2 agrees at 13 bases. The germline CDR1 and CDR2 sequences are MGHRA and YSYEKL. V dropped 1 base and J dropped 3; count of bases not matched to a gene: 6. The CDR3 is made up of 18 amino acids. As DNA, the CDR3 is TGCGCCAGCAGCCAAGGACTAGCGGGAGGTAGACTCTACAATGAGCAGTTCTTC. Encoded protein: CASSQGLAGGRLYNEQFF.